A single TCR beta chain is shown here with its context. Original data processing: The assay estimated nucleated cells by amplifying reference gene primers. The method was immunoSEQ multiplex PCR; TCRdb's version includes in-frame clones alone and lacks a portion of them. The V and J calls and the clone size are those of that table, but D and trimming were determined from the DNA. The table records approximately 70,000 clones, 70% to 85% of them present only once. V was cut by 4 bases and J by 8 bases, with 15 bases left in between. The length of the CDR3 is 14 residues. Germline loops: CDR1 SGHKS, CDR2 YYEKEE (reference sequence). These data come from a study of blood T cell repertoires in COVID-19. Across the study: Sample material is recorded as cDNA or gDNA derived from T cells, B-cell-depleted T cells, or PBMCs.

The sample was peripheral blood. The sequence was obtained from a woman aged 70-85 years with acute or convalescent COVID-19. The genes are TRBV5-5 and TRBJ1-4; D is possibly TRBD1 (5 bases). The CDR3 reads CASSGGQGQEKLFF. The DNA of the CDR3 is TGTGCCAGCAGCGGTGGCCAGGGTCAGGAAAAACTGTTTTTT. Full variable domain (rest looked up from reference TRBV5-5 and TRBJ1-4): DAGVTQSPTHLIKTRGQQVTLRCSPISGHKSVSWYQQVLGQGPQFIFQYYEKEERGRGNFPDRFSARQFPNYSSELNVNALLLGDSALYLCASSGGQGQEKLFFGSGTQLSVL.